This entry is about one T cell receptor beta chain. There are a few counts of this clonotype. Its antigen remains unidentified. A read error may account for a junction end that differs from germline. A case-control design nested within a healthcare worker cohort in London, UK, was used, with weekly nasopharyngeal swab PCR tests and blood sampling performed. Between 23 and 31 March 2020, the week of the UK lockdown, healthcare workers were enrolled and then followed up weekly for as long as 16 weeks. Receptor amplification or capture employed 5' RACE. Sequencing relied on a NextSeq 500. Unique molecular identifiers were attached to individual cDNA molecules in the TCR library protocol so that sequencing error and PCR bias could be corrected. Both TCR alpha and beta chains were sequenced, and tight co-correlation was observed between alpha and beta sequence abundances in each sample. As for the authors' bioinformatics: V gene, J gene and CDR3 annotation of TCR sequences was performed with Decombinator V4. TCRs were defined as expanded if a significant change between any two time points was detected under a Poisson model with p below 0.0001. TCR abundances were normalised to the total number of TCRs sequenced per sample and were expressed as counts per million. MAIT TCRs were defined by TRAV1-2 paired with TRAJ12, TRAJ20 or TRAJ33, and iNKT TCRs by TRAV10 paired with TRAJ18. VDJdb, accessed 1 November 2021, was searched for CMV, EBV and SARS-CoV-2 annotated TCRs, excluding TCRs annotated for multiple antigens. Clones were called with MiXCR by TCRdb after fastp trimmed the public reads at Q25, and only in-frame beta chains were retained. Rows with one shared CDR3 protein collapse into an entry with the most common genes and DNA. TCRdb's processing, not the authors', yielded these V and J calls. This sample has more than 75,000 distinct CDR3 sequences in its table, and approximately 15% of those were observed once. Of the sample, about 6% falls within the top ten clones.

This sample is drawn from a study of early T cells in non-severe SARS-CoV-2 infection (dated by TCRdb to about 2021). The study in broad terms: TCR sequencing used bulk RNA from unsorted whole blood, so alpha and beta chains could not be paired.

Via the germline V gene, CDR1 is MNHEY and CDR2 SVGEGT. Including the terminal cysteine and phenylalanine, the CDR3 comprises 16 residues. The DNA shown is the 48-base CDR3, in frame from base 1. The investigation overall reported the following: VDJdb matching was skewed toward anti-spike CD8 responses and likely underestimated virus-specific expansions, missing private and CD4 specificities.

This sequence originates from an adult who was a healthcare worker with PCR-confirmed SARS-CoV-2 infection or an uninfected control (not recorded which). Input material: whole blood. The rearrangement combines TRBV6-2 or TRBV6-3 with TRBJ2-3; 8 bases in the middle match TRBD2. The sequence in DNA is TGTGCCAGCAGTCGGGGTACCGGGGGGGCAACAGATGCGCAGTATTTT. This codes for CASSRGTGGATDAQYF.